The rows below give T cell receptor beta chains drawn from one sample of a study of PD-1 blockade in mismatch repair-deficient tumors. The repertoire was sequenced with immunoSEQ multiplex PCR; TCRdb's copy has only in-frame clones and lacks some. Here the sample spans over 11,000 clones, 85% to 90% being singletons. No antigens are known for them. This specimen was cells cultured in vitro, taken from a patient treated with pembrolizumab. These receptors came from an adult with mismatch repair-deficient cancer. Both conserved end residues are part of each CDR3. The order of the fields is V gene, J gene, D gene, clone size, CDR3 protein, CDR3 DNA. A D gene is named only where the DNA matches it firmly. Size tells how often a clone was seen (once, few, many) or the class of an expanded clone, and some rows leave it out.

TRBV27	TRBJ2-1	.	.	CASSQDRLMDEQFF	TGTGCCAGCAGCCAAGACAGGTTAATGGATGAGCAGTTCTTC
TRBV10-2	TRBJ2-5	TRBD1	.	CASSRDREWETQYF	TGCGCCAGCAGCAGGGACAGGGAGTGGGAGACCCAGTACTTC
TRBV27	TRBJ2-7	TRBD2	.	CASSLRLADLKEQYF	TGTGCCAGCAGCTTAAGACTAGCGGATTTGAAGGAGCAGTACTTC
TRBV5-1	TRBJ1-1	TRBD1	.	CASSFGQGMNTEAFF	TGCGCCAGCAGCTTTGGACAGGGAATGAACACTGAAGCTTTCTTT
TRBV5-4	TRBJ2-2	TRBD2	.	CASNSQREGLTGELFF	TGTGCCAGCAACAGCCAGCGGGAGGGCCTCACCGGGGAGCTGTTTTTT
TRBV28	TRBJ2-2	TRBD1	.	CASSSTGEANTGELFF	TGTGCCAGCAGTTCTACAGGGGAAGCGAACACCGGGGAGCTGTTTTTT
TRBV2	TRBJ1-2	.	.	CASSEAPGSYGYTF	TGTGCCAGCAGTGAAGCCCCAGGATCCTATGGCTACACCTTC
TRBV6-1	TRBJ2-7	TRBD2	.	CASTPGTSQYEQYF	TGTGCCAGCACCCCGGGGACTAGTCAGTACGAGCAGTACTTC
TRBV19	TRBJ1-5	.	few	CASSSKGGGNQPQHF	TGTGCCAGTAGTTCCAAGGGGGGCGGCAATCAGCCCCAGCATTTT
TRBV7-9	TRBJ2-7	.	.	CASSLMSYEQYF	TGTGCCAGCAGCTTAATGAGCTACGAGCAGTACTTC
TRBV28	TRBJ1-2	.	few	CASSLDQVGYGYTF	TGTGCCAGCAGTTTGGACCAAGTGGGCTATGGCTACACCTTC
TRBV27	TRBJ1-2	TRBD1	.	CASSFRTGGNGYTF	TGTGCCAGCAGCTTCCGGACAGGGGGGAATGGCTACACCTTC
TRBV7-3	TRBJ2-2	TRBD1	.	CASSFTGDAGELFF	TGTGCCAGCAGCTTTACAGGGGATGCCGGGGAGCTGTTTTTT
TRBV15	TRBJ1-1	.	.	CATSRGHMLTPNTEAFF	TGTGCCACCAGCAGAGGCCACATGCTGACACCGAACACTGAAGCTTTCTTT
TRBV18	TRBJ1-1	TRBD1	.	CASSPRTGDTEAFF	TGTGCCAGCTCACCCAGGACAGGGGACACTGAAGCTTTCTTT
TRBV5-1	TRBJ1-2	.	once	CASSRTVDGYTF	TGCGCCAGCAGCAGGACAGTGGATGGCTACACCTTC
TRBV7-2	TRBJ2-1	TRBD2	.	CASSLEVGLAGDLFF	TGTGCCAGCAGCTTAGAAGTGGGGCTAGCGGGGGATCTGTTCTTC
TRBV7-2	TRBJ1-1	.	.	CASSLQIGGTEAFF	TGTGCCAGCAGCTTACAAATCGGGGGGACTGAAGCTTTCTTT
TRBV9	TRBJ2-4	.	.	CASSAEGYPTAKNIQYF	TGTGCCAGCAGCGCCGAGGGCTACCCGACGGCCAAAAACATTCAGTACTTC
TRBV7-8	TRBJ1-5	.	.	CASSLGRGNQPQHF	TGTGCCAGCAGCTTAGGGAGGGGAAATCAGCCCCAGCATTTT
TRBV19	TRBJ2-2	TRBD2	.	CASTGTSGRVNTGELFF	TGTGCCAGTACGGGGACTAGCGGGAGGGTAAACACCGGGGAGCTGTTTTTT
TRBV6-1	TRBJ2-7	TRBD2	.	CASSDMAGGHYEQYF	TGTGCCAGCAGTGACATGGCGGGAGGGCACTACGAGCAGTACTTC
TRBV9	TRBJ2-7	.	.	CASSANQWTGSYEQYF	TGTGCCAGCAGCGCGAACCAGTGGACGGGGTCCTACGAGCAGTACTTC
TRBV28	TRBJ2-7	TRBD2	.	CASQTGTSGTRDEQYF	TGTGCCAGCCAAACCGGGACTAGCGGGACTCGGGACGAGCAGTACTTC
TRBV9	TRBJ2-3	TRBD2	.	CASSSLAGEADTQYF	TGTGCCAGCAGCTCCTTAGCGGGAGAGGCAGATACGCAGTATTTT
TRBV20-1	TRBJ2-3	.	.	CSADYTDTQYF	TGCAGTGCTGACTACACAGATACGCAGTATTTT
TRBV11-2	TRBJ2-1	TRBD2	few	CASSLDGTSGPYNEQFF	TGTGCCAGCAGCTTAGATGGGACTAGCGGACCCTACAATGAGCAGTTCTTC
TRBV11-2	TRBJ2-1	TRBD2	.	CASSPIAGRVNEQFF	TGTGCCAGCAGCCCCATAGCGGGGAGGGTAAATGAGCAGTTCTTC
TRBV27	TRBJ2-1	TRBD2	.	CASNPLRGLGNNEQFF	TGTGCCAGCAACCCCCTACGGGGACTAGGTAACAATGAGCAGTTCTTC
TRBV30	TRBJ2-6	.	.	CAWSPGGAGANVLTF	TGTGCCTGGAGTCCGGGCGGGGCTGGGGCCAACGTCCTGACTTTC
TRBV28	TRBJ2-4	TRBD1	few	CASSLWQTGGKNKNIQYF	TGTGCCAGCAGTTTATGGCAGACAGGGGGTAAGAACAAAAACATTCAGTACTTC
TRBV6-5	TRBJ2-3	.	few	CASSPRSEVTDTQYF	TGTGCCAGCAGTCCTCGATCGGAGGTGACAGATACGCAGTATTTT
TRBV5-6	TRBJ2-3	.	.	CASSLVGESTDTQYF	TGTGCCAGCAGCTTAGTTGGAGAGAGCACAGATACGCAGTATTTT
TRBV5-4	TRBJ2-7	.	large	CASNLWGSPNEQYF	TGTGCCAGCAACCTATGGGGCTCCCCGAACGAGCAGTACTTC
TRBV5-1	TRBJ2-3	TRBD2	.	CASGTSGSQWGTDTQYF	TGCGCCAGCGGGACTAGCGGGAGTCAGTGGGGGACAGATACGCAGTATTTT
TRBV19	TRBJ1-1	.	.	CASSSMGGRGAFF	TGTGCCAGTAGCTCAATGGGGGGTCGCGGAGCTTTCTTT
TRBV19	TRBJ2-5	.	few	CASSNPQAQETQYF	TGTGCCAGTAGTAACCCGCAGGCCCAGGAGACCCAGTACTTC
TRBV19	TRBJ1-1	.	.	CASSMWGDTEAFF	TGTGCCAGTAGTATGTGGGGGGACACTGAAGCTTTCTTT
TRBV10-3	TRBJ1-4	.	.	CAISESGQGYTNEKLFF	TGTGCCATCAGTGAGTCTGGCCAGGGGTATACTAATGAAAAACTGTTTTTT
TRBV6-1	TRBJ1-5	TRBD1	once	CASSGTGGIQPQHF	TGTGCCAGCAGCGGGACAGGGGGCATCCAGCCCCAGCATTTT
TRBV2	TRBJ1-5	.	.	CASLRESNQPQHF	TGTGCCAGCTTGAGGGAAAGCAATCAGCCCCAGCATTTT
TRBV10-1	TRBJ2-7	.	once	CASSLGGENEQYF	TGCGCCAGCAGTCTCGGGGGCGAGAACGAGCAGTACTTC
TRBV6-1	TRBJ1-1	.	.	CATTSHSNTEAFF	TGTGCCACCACTTCTCACTCGAACACTGAAGCTTTCTTT